This is a list of T cell receptor beta chains from one sample in a study of vaccination effects on CD4 cells after COVID-19. Their cognate antigens are unknown. Sequencing was performed with immunoSEQ multiplex PCR; in TCRdb, only in-frame clones are kept and a portion is missing. Of roughly 42,000 clones listed, approximately 80% are singletons. Material: CD4+ T cells from PBMCs cultured with HCoV-NL63 spike peptides, obtained before COVID-19 vaccination. The receptors stem from a human donor who received a COVID-19 vaccine. Both conserved end residues are part of each CDR3. A D gene is named only where the DNA matches it firmly. Part of the rows lack a size; the others show once, few, many or a class for expanded clones.

j_call d_call clone_size v_call cdr3_aa cdr3_nt
TRBJ2-2 - - TRBV18 CASSPTTANTGELFF TGTGCCAGCTCACCCACGACAGCGAACACCGGGGAGCTGTTTTTT
TRBJ1-1 - - TRBV7-3 CASSLTPGLGVGNTEAFF TGTGCCAGCAGCTTAACCCCGGGACTGGGGGTAGGGAACACTGAAGCTTTCTTT
TRBJ1-2 - - TRBV11-2 CASSLVFGGYTF TGTGCCAGCAGCTTAGTTTTCGGTGGCTACACCTTC
TRBJ2-5 - few TRBV24-1 CATSPLGQETQYF TGTGCCACCAGTCCCCTGGGGCAAGAGACCCAGTACTTC
TRBJ1-1 - few TRBV7-3 CASSLNSFTEAFF TGTGCCAGCAGCTTGAATAGCTTCACTGAAGCTTTCTTT
TRBJ1-6 - - TRBV28 CASSWGDSPLHF TGTGCCAGCAGTTGGGGCGACTCACCCCTCCACTTT
TRBJ1-1 TRBD1 - TRBV4-3 CASSQSWAQGGDTEAFF TGCGCCAGCAGCCAATCATGGGCCCAGGGGGGTGACACTGAAGCTTTCTTT
TRBJ2-5 - - TRBV7-8 CASSPMYF TGTGCCAGCAGTCCTATGTACTTC
TRBJ2-3 TRBD2 - TRBV24-1 CATSVASGSTDTQYF TGTGCCACCAGTGTGGCTAGCGGATCCACAGATACGCAGTATTTT
TRBJ1-4 - - TRBV7-9 CASSLNSATNEKLFF TGTGCCAGCAGCCTTAATTCTGCAACTAATGAAAAACTGTTTTTT
TRBJ2-4 - - TRBV28 CASSSLTAGRKNIQYF TGTGCCAGCAGTTCACTCACCGCGGGGCGCAAAAACATTCAGTACTTC
TRBJ1-4 - - TRBV7-9 CASSLKFAATGEKLFF TGTGCCAGCAGCTTAAAGTTTGCAGCTACCGGGGAAAAACTGTTTTTT
TRBJ1-4 - - TRBV18 CASSPGLGEKLFF TGTGCCAGCTCACCAGGGTTAGGCGAAAAACTGTTTTTT
TRBJ1-2 TRBD1 few TRBV6-5 CASTRKGGADGYTF TGTGCCAGCACTCGAAAAGGGGGCGCGGATGGCTACACCTTC
TRBJ2-1 - - TRBV9 CASSVGLQNNYNEQFF TGTGCCAGCAGCGTAGGGCTCCAAAACAACTACAATGAGCAGTTCTTC
TRBJ1-1 TRBD1 - TRBV6-6 CASSNPDRGAEAFF TGTGCCAGCAGTAACCCGGACAGGGGCGCTGAAGCTTTCTTT
TRBJ2-6 TRBD1 - TRBV5-1 CASSFVGTGASGANVLTF TGCGCCAGCAGCTTCGTCGGGACAGGAGCCTCTGGGGCCAACGTCCTGACTTTC